The 14 T cell receptor beta chains listed next were all sequenced from one sample in a study of blood T cell repertoires in COVID-19. Only in-frame clones appear in the TCRdb table, and some are missing; sequencing was by immunoSEQ multiplex PCR. The data hold roughly 14,000 clones, with just under 90% observed a single time. Sequenced material: peripheral blood. Receptors were obtained from a human donor in a cohort sampled during active COVID-19.

This chain joins TRBV4-2 and TRBJ2-5; TRBD1 matches 8 bases. V lost 2 bases and J lost 2; bases outside the gene matches: 4. The CDR3 sequence is 15 residues long. Germline V gives CDR1 LGHNA, CDR2 YNFKEQ. Here the CDR3 DNA reads TGTGCCAGCAGCCAAAACCGGGACAGGCAAGAGACCCAGTACTTC. Protein sequence: CASSQNRDRQETQYF.

This rearrangement joins TRBV29-1 to TRBJ1-1; perhaps TRBD1 as D (5 bases). This CDR3 region has 11 residues. CDR1 is SQVTM, CDR2 ANQGSEA, per germline. Trimming stripped 7 bases from V and 12 bases from J, with 18 bases between. The CDR3: CSAGTGPMSFF. CDR3 DNA sequence: TGCAGCGCCGGGACTGGACCGATGTCTTTCTTT.

This sequence joins TRBV18 and TRBJ2-7; 12 nucleotides line up with TRBD2. CDR1 and CDR2 from the germline V gene are KGHSH and LQKENI. V lost 4 bases to trimming and J lost 4 bases; unmatched junction nucleotides: 5. The CDR3 runs to 15 residues. CDR3 protein: CASSHPSGGAYEQYF. CDR3 nucleotides: TGTGCCAGCTCACATCCTAGCGGGGGGGCTTACGAGCAGTACTTC. The full variable domain, in which reference TRBV18 and TRBJ2-7 provide the parts outside the CDR3, is NAGVMQNPRHLVRRRGQEARLRCSPMKGHSHVYWYRQLPEEGLKFMVYLQKENIIDESGMPKERFSAEFPKEGPSILRIQQVVRGDSAAYFCASSHPSGGAYEQYFGPGTRLTVT.

The chain has TRBV6-5 and TRBJ2-7, with D maybe TRBD2 (5 bases). This CDR3 contains 13 residues. The germline gives CDR1 MNHEY, CDR2 SVGAGI. V lost 2 bases to trimming and J lost 1 base, with 6 bases between them. CDR3 sequence: CASSYGESYEQYF. The CDR3, as DNA: TGTGCCAGCAGTTACGGGGAGTCCTACGAGCAGTACTTC.

The chain uses TRBV29-1 and TRBJ1-1; no definite D call. CDR3 length equals 12 residues. CDR1 SQVTM and CDR2 ANQGSEA come from the germline V gene. V lost 3 bases, J lost 0 bases, and 5 bases lay in between. The CDR3 region has the DNA TGCAGCGTTGAGGGAGTGAACACTGAAGCTTTCTTT. Its translation is CSVEGVNTEAFF.

The chain links TRBV7-9 to TRBJ1-5, with a tentative D call TRBD1 (6 bases). Trimming removed 1 base at V and 2 bases at J, with 15 bases between. CDR1 and CDR2 (germline): SEHNR, FQNEAQ (reference sequence). This CDR3 contains 17 residues. The CDR3 is CASSLGQGSGGNQPQHF. CDR3 nucleotides: TGTGCCAGCAGCTTAGGGCAGGGGAGCGGGGGCAATCAGCCCCAGCATTTT.

The chain has TRBV19 and TRBJ1-5; D is possibly TRBD1 (5 bases). The CDR3 consists of 17 residues. Between the trimmed V and J ends, which lost 5 bases and 0 bases, there was a span of 17 bases. CDR1 LNHDA and CDR2 SQIVND come from the germline V gene (reference sequence). The CDR3, as DNA: TGTGCCAGTAGTCCGGTGGGACTCGAGGGTAGCAATCAGCCCCAGCATTTT. This sequence encodes CASSPVGLEGSNQPQHF.

The chain links TRBV7-3 to TRBJ2-1, with a weak D call TRBD1 (6 bases). Germline CDR1 SGHTA, CDR2 FQGTGA. The CDR3 runs 13 residues. The V gene lost 4 bases and the J gene lost 4 bases, with 8 bases spanning the gap. CDR3 bases: TGTGCCAGCAGCTCCGACAGGTACAATGAGCAGTTCTTC. Residues: CASSSDRYNEQFF.

This rearrangement joins TRBV6-5 to TRBJ1-5; D is unclear. This CDR3 has 15 residues. Germline V lookup: CDR1 MNHEY, CDR2 SVGAGI. Trimming left V 11 bases short and J 0 bases short, with 17 bases between. The CDR3: CAAKPYSYSNQPQHF. The CDR3 nucleotides read TGTGCCGCCAAACCATACAGCTATAGCAATCAGCCCCAGCATTTT.

The chain combines TRBV7-2 with TRBJ2-4; 9 bases fit TRBD2. The CDR3 loop spans 19 amino acids. CDR1 and CDR2 from the germline V gene are SGHTA and FQGNSA. The J segment lost 0 bases and the V segment lost 5 bases, leaving 14 bases of the junction unmatched. CDR3 coding DNA: TGTGCCAGCAGCCCCGGGAGCACTAGCGGGTTGCTAGCCAAAAACATTCAGTACTTC. This gives the protein CASSPGSTSGLLAKNIQYF.

The chain couples TRBV15 to TRBJ2-7; TRBD2 matches 9 bases. V lost 1 base and J lost 7; bases outside the gene matches: 8. The CDR3 totals 15 residues. Germline loops: CDR1 LNHNV, CDR2 YYDKDF (reference sequence). The CDR3 protein is CATSRGSGRGGEQYF. The CDR3 DNA is TGTGCCACCAGCAGAGGTAGCGGGAGAGGTGGGGAGCAGTACTTC.

CDR3: CASSIQGARQPQHF. CDR3 coding DNA: TGTGCCAGCAGTATACAGGGGGCGAGACAGCCCCAGCATTTT. The chain couples TRBV6-2 or TRBV6-3 to TRBJ1-5, with 9 bases identical to TRBD1. This CDR3 has 14 amino acids. With 5 bases clipped from V and 7 bases from J, the junction kept 6 bases outside the gene matches. Germline V lookup: CDR1 MNHEY, CDR2 SVGEGT.

This chain links TRBV5-4 with TRBJ1-2; 7 bases map to TRBD1. Germline lookup yields CDR1 SGHNT and CDR2 YYREEE (reference sequence). The trim removed 5 bases at V and 4 bases at J, leaving 14 bases unmatched. The length of the CDR3 is 16 residues. CDR3 DNA sequence: TGTGCCAGCAGTGGCGGGACAGTCCAAAATTTCTATGGCTACACCTTC. Amino acid sequence: CASSGGTVQNFYGYTF.

V and J are TRBV27 and TRBJ2-1, with a possible D match to TRBD1 (6 bases). V gave up 5 bases and J gave up 2 bases, with 13 bases separating them. The CDR3 has 15 residues. CDR1 and CDR2 from the germline V gene are MNHEY and SMNVEV (reference sequence). The CDR3 DNA follows: TGTGCCAGCAGTCCACAGGGACCCCCCTACAATGAGCAGTTCTTC. Its translation: CASSPQGPPYNEQFF.